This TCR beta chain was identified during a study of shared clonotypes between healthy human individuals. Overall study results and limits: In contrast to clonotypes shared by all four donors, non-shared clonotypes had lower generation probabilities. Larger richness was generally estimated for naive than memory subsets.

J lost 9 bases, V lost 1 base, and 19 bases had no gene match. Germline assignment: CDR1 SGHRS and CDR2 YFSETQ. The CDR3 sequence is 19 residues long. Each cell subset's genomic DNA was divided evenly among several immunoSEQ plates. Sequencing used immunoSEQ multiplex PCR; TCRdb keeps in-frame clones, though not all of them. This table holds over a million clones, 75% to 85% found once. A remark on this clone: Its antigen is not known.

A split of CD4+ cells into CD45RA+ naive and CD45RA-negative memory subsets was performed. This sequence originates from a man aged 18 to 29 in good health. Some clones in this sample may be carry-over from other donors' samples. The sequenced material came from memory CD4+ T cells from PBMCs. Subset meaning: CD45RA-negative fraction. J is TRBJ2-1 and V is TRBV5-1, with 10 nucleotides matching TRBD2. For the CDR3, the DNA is TGCGCCAGCAGCTTGCCACAGCGGGTCCTAGCGGGAGTTTCTGTTGAGCAGTTCTTC. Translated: CASSLPQRVLAGVSVEQFF.